Presented here are 26 T cell receptor beta chains from one specimen sequenced in a study of a mutant IDH1 vaccine in newly diagnosed glioma. Indicated time point: week 11, during vaccination. The content of each vaccine dose was 300 ug of mutant IDH1 20-mer peptide, and topical imiquimod accompanied it. Their recognized antigens are unknown. Sequencing used immunoSEQ multiplex PCR; TCRdb keeps in-frame clones, though not all of them. The sample contains around 120,000 clones, around 80% of which appear only once. Sequencing was performed on PBMCs, taken from a glioma patient whose treatment included an IDH1 peptide vaccine. Receptors were obtained from a man aged 35-49 years with glioma.

There are a few counts of this clone. The V and J genes are TRBV19 and TRBJ1-1, with D possibly matching TRBD1 (6 bases). The CDR3 sequence is 13 residues long. The germline V and J ends were trimmed by 3 bases and 5 bases, with 10 bases remaining between them. Germline V gene lookup returns CDR1 LNHDA and CDR2 SQIVND (reference sequence). This chain's CDR3 is CASSMGQGTEAFF. CDR3 DNA sequence: TGTGCCAGTAGTATGGGCCAGGGGACTGAAGCTTTCTTT. Drawing the rest from reference TRBV19 and TRBJ1-1, the complete variable domain is DGGITQSPKYLFRKEGQNVTLSCEQNLNHDAMYWYRQDPGQGLRLIYYSQIVNDFQKGDIAEGYSVSREKKESFPLTVTSAQKNPTAFYLCASSMGQGTEAFFGQGTRLTVV.

The genes are TRBV6-6 and TRBJ1-4, with D perhaps matching TRBD1 (5 bases). The V gene lost 9 bases and the J gene lost 5 bases, with 19 bases spanning the gap. This CDR3 is built from 15 residues. CDR1 and CDR2 from the germline V gene are MNHNY and SVGAGI (reference sequence). The CDR3 protein is CARTPKGEMNEKLFF. DNA of the CDR3: TGTGCCAGAACCCCAAAAGGGGAGATGAATGAAAAACTGTTTTTT.

This rearrangement joins TRBV5-1 to TRBJ2-7; TRBD2 matches at 7 bases. This CDR3 is 14 amino acids long. Germline V gene sequence: CDR1 SGHRS, CDR2 YFSETQ. The J segment lost 6 bases and the V segment lost 4 bases, leaving 10 bases of the junction unmatched. The CDR3 loop is CASSQGGGLVEQYF. The CDR3 DNA reads TGCGCCAGCAGCCAGGGCGGGGGTCTTGTCGAGCAGTACTTC.

A word on this clone: The same CDR3 can be traced to other DNA sequences in this sample. This chain's CDR3 is CASSYSQGGETQYF. CDR3 in DNA: TGTGCCAGCAGTTACTCACAGGGCGGGGAGACCCAGTACTTC. The rearrangement joins TRBV6-5 to TRBJ2-5; a weak D match, TRBD1 (6 bases). CDR3 size: 14 residues. The V gene lost 0 bases and the J gene lost 5 bases, with 10 bases spanning the gap. Germline CDR1 MNHEY, CDR2 SVGAGI.

This clone came up a few times. The chain employs TRBV19 and TRBJ1-6; D gene uncertain. V was clipped by 3 bases and J by 10 bases, with 13 bases between them. Germline V gene data show CDR1 as LNHDA and CDR2 as SQIVND (reference sequence). The CDR3 has 14 amino acids. DNA of the CDR3: TGTGCCAGTAGTATGTGGGAGGGAAAATCACCCCTCCACTTT. It codes for CASSMWEGKSPLHF.

This chain connects TRBV16 to TRBJ1-3, with TRBD1 matching over 9 bases. Per germline, CDR1 KGHSY and CDR2 FQNENV. V lost 1 base, J lost 2 bases, and 0 bases stayed unmatched. There are 15 residues in the CDR3. CDR3 nucleotides: TGTGCCAGCAGCCAATGGGACAGGGCTGGAAACACCATATATTTT. It encodes CASSQWDRAGNTIYF. The whole variable domain, filled in from reference TRBV16 and TRBJ1-3, reads GEEVAQTPKHLVRGEGQKAKLYCAPIKGHSYVFWYQQVLKNEFKFLISFQNENVFDETGMPKERFSAKCLPNSPCSLEIQATKLEDSAVYFCASSQWDRAGNTIYFGEGSWLTVV.

J is TRBJ2-3 and V is TRBV25-1; D unclear. The CDR3 sequence is 18 residues long. Germline V lookup: CDR1 MGHDK, CDR2 SYGVNS. The V gene lost 2 bases and the J gene lost 5 bases, with 23 bases spanning the gap. CDR3 loop: CASSESLAAGAQRDTQYF. Written as DNA, the CDR3 is TGTGCCAGCAGTGAAAGTTTGGCAGCAGGCGCGCAAAGAGATACGCAGTATTTT.

This chain uses TRBV6-1 with TRBJ2-7, with D tentatively TRBD1 (6 bases). The V and J ends lost 4 bases and 4 bases respectively, with 20 bases between them. There are 16 residues in the CDR3. Germline V gives CDR1 MNHNS, CDR2 SASEGT. CDR3 in DNA: TGTGCCAGCAGTGCCTTAGGACAGCCTCCCCTTTACGAGCAGTACTTC. Its translation is CASSALGQPPLYEQYF.

The chain couples TRBV28 to TRBJ1-2, with 7 positions matching TRBD1. Germline CDR1 reads MDHEN; CDR2 reads SYDVKM. J lost 8 bases, V lost 5 bases, and 5 bases had no gene match. The CDR3 length is 12 residues. CDR3 DNA: TGTGCCAGCAGTCTCGGACAGGCGGGCTACACCTTC. Protein product: CASSLGQAGYTF.

In DNA form, the CDR3 reads TGTGCCAGCAGCCGGGGGACTAGCGGGGAAAGCACAGATACGCAGTATTTT. Protein: CASSRGTSGESTDTQYF. The chain is built from TRBV4-2 and TRBJ2-3, with TRBD2 matching 13 bases. CDR3 length: 17 residues. Germline loops: CDR1 LGHNA, CDR2 YNFKEQ. V lost 4 bases, J lost 0 bases, and 4 bases stayed unmatched.

The chain combines TRBV11-2 with TRBJ1-4; 7 bases agree with TRBD1. CDR3 length equals 15 residues. Germline V gene lookup returns CDR1 SGHAT and CDR2 FQNNGV. V shed 4 bases and J 4 bases; nucleotides not matched to a gene: 6. Written as DNA, the CDR3 is TGTGCCAGCAGCTCCTCCGGGACAGTTAATGAAAAACTGTTTTTT. It codes for CASSSSGTVNEKLFF.

This chain connects TRBV5-6 to TRBJ2-5, with TRBD2 as a possible D gene (6 bases). CDR3 size: 14 residues. Trimming cost V 3 bases and J 2 bases, with 11 bases left between them. Germline CDR1 and CDR2: SGHDT and YYEEEE. The CDR3 sequence is CASSSMAGQETQYF. CDR3 DNA sequence: TGTGCCAGCAGCTCGATGGCGGGGCAAGAGACCCAGTACTTC.

V is TRBV4-3 and J is TRBJ2-6, with D tentatively TRBD2 (6 bases). V dropped 2 bases and J dropped 0 bases, with 11 bases sitting between them. The V gene's germline CDR1 is LGHNA and CDR2 YSLEER. CDR3 length: 17 amino acids. CDR3 loop: CASSQWGVRSGANVLTF. In DNA, the CDR3 is TGCGCCAGCAGCCAATGGGGGGTGCGCTCTGGGGCCAACGTCCTGACTTTC.

V gene TRBV27 combines with J gene TRBJ2-5, with 14 bases lining up with TRBD2. CDR3 size: 15 residues. V dropped 5 bases and J dropped 4; count of bases not matched to a gene: 3. Germline V gene data show CDR1 as MNHEY and CDR2 as SMNVEV (reference sequence). This CDR3 reads CASSRGTSGRETQYF. The CDR3 DNA reads TGTGCCAGCAGTAGAGGGACTAGCGGGAGAGAGACCCAGTACTTC.

This chain uses TRBV19 with TRBJ1-5; a possible D gene is TRBD1 (6 bases). CDR1 is LNHDA and CDR2 is SQIVND in the germline V gene (reference sequence). Trimming cost V 3 bases and J 6 bases, with 18 bases left between them. The CDR3 loop spans 16 amino acids. The CDR3 coding sequence is TGTGCCAGTAGTATTTGGCAACAGGGAGGAGGTCAGCCCCAGCATTTT. It is translated as CASSIWQQGGGQPQHF. The full variable domain, its missing parts supplied by reference TRBV19 and TRBJ1-5, is DGGITQSPKYLFRKEGQNVTLSCEQNLNHDAMYWYRQDPGQGLRLIYYSQIVNDFQKGDIAEGYSVSREKKESFPLTVTSAQKNPTAFYLCASSIWQQGGGQPQHFGDGTRLSIL.

V and J are TRBV6-5 and TRBJ2-7; D is possibly TRBD1 or TRBD2 (5 bases each). CDR1 and CDR2 (germline): MNHEY, SVGAGI. CDR3 size: 14 residues. V was clipped by 5 bases and J by 3 bases, with 14 bases between them. The CDR3: CASSGGPGIYEQYF. CDR3 sequence (DNA): TGTGCCAGCAGTGGCGGGCCAGGGATCTACGAGCAGTACTTC.

The count of this clone is one. This chain connects TRBV5-1 to TRBJ2-7; D is unclear. Germline V CDR1 and CDR2: SGHRS, YFSETQ. The CDR3 loop spans 15 amino acids. Trimming took 0 bases from V and 2 from J, leaving 12 bases between them. The CDR3 DNA sequence: TGCGCCAGCAGCTTGGACGGAAAACTTACCTACGAGCAGTACTTC. As protein: CASSLDGKLTYEQYF.

Remarks on this clone: At one boundary the junction diverges from the germline segment, which might be a read error. The chain is built from TRBV7-7 and TRBJ2-1; 10 bases align to TRBD2. The CDR3 has 14 amino acids. In germline, CDR1 is SSHAT, CDR2 FNYEAQ (reference sequence). This CDR3 is CASSLGLAANEQFF. CDR3 in DNA: TGTGCTAGCAGCCTAGGACTAGCGGCCAATGAGCAGTTCTTC.

The chain employs TRBV6-6 and TRBJ2-7, with 8 bases lining up with TRBD1. V was clipped by 2 bases and J by 3 bases; unmatched bases: 0. This CDR3 region has 13 residues. CDR1 is MNHNY and CDR2 is SVGAGI in the germline V gene (reference sequence). The CDR3, as DNA: TGTGCCAGCAGTTACACAGGGGGCTACGAGCAGTACTTC. It is translated as CASSYTGGYEQYF.

This clone appeared a single time. V is TRBV4-2 and J is TRBJ2-1, with TRBD2 matching 7 bases. The CDR3 consists of 20 residues. From germline, CDR1 is LGHNA and CDR2 YNFKEQ. V was clipped by 0 bases and J by 2 bases; unmatched bases: 16. The CDR3 reads CASSQDQFHSGLLPYNEQFF. As DNA, the CDR3 is TGTGCCAGCAGCCAAGATCAATTTCATTCGGGACTACTACCCTACAATGAGCAGTTCTTC.

In nucleotides, the CDR3 is TGTGCCAGCAGCTCCGCCCCGGGACTTCCCTACAATGAGCAGTTCTTC. Translation gives CASSSAPGLPYNEQFF. The rearrangement uses TRBV7-2 and TRBJ2-1; D may be TRBD2 (6 bases). Trimming took off 4 bases at V and 2 bases at J, with 15 bases between the two ends. Germline CDR1 SGHTA, CDR2 FQGNSA. The CDR3 contains 16 residues.

This sequence joins TRBV7-9 and TRBJ2-7; TRBD2 matches 13 bases. V dropped 4 bases and J dropped 6; count of bases not matched to a gene: 9. The CDR3 covers 16 residues. From germline, CDR1 is SEHNR and CDR2 FQNEAQ (reference sequence). CDR3 sequence: CASSWGLAGTYAEQYF. CDR3 in DNA: TGTGCCAGCAGCTGGGGACTAGCGGGGACTTATGCCGAGCAGTACTTC.

V gene TRBV11-2 combines with J gene TRBJ2-7; TRBD1 or TRBD2 may be the D gene (5 bases each). The CDR3 runs 15 residues. Germline lookup yields CDR1 SGHAT and CDR2 FQNNGV. Trimming cost V 1 base and J 2 bases, with 12 bases left between them. In nucleotides, the CDR3 is TGTGCCAGCAGCTTAGGAGGGACGGTGACCTACGAGCAGTACTTC. Protein product: CASSLGGTVTYEQYF.

The gene calls are TRBV7-2 and TRBJ2-7, with D possibly called TRBD1 or TRBD2 (6 bases each). CDR1 is SGHTA, CDR2 FQGNSA, per germline. The CDR3 contains 14 residues. The ends were cut back, 4 bases at V and 2 bases at J, with 12 bases in the middle. CDR3: CASSWGARTYEQYF. The CDR3 DNA sequence: TGTGCCAGCAGCTGGGGGGCGCGGACCTACGAGCAGTACTTC.

The V call is TRBV5-8, the J call TRBJ2-5, with D perhaps TRBD1 or TRBD2 (5 bases each). There are 15 residues in the CDR3. Germline V gene data show CDR1 as SGHTS and CDR2 as YDEGEE. V was shortened by 0 bases and J by 1 base, with 10 bases between the two germline ends. In DNA, the CDR3 is TGTGCCAGCAGCTTGGAGTCCGGGGCCCAAGAGACCCAGTACTTC. Amino acid sequence: CASSLESGAQETQYF.

V and J are TRBV28 and TRBJ2-2, with 11 bases lining up with TRBD1. In germline, CDR1 is MDHEN, CDR2 SYDVKM. CDR3 length equals 16 residues. Unmatched junction bases numbered 9, after V lost 6 bases and J lost 6 bases. The CDR3: CASRRSSGQGAGELFF. The DNA of the CDR3 is TGTGCCAGCAGAAGGAGTTCGGGACAGGGGGCCGGGGAGCTGTTTTTT.